Reported below is one TCR beta chain. These data originate in a study of CD8 T cells in Susac syndrome. TCR beta sequencing was performed on blood CD8+ and CD4+ T cells. Included as multiple sclerosis controls were treatment-naive patients who had stable or active relapsing-remitting disease. Negative isolation was used for CD8+ and CD4+ T cells and FACS enrichment for TEMRA cells. The V end lost 0 bases, the J end lost 0 bases, and 3 bases lay between the germline ends. The CDR3 runs to 12 residues. Germline CDR1 and CDR2: GTSNPN and SVGIG (reference sequence). The authors reverse transcribed roughly 0.5 to 1 ug RNA with random hexamers. TCR beta CDR3 was amplified by immunoSEQ covering 54 Vbeta and 13 Jbeta. TCRdb called the immunoSEQ multiplex PCR reads again in MiXCR, with one record for every CDR3 protein. The sample shows some 200,000 distinct CDR3 sequences, roughly 96% of them seen only once.

The sequencing sample was made of CD4+ T cells from PBMCs. The rearrangement uses TRBV30 and TRBJ2-7; D remains ambiguous. The TCR sequence derives from a human donor with multiple sclerosis. CDR3 loop: CAWSVLSYEQYF. CDR3 coding DNA: TGTGCCTGGAGTGTACTCTCCTACGAGCAGTACTTC.